This entry lists 23 T cell receptor beta chains sequenced from one sample in a study of shared clonotypes between healthy human individuals. The protocol was immunoSEQ multiplex PCR, while the TCRdb copy is restricted to in-frame clones and leaves out a portion. The sample has over a million clones, 98% seen once. Material for sequencing was naive CD4+ T cells sorted from blood. This sample's subset: CD45RA+ positively selected. The receptors here all came from a man between 25 and 39 years old in good health.

The rearrangement uses TRBV20-1 and TRBJ1-1; no definite D call. Looked up from germline, CDR1 is DFQATT and CDR2 is SNEGSKA (reference sequence). The CDR3 extends over 9 amino acids. The CDR3 nucleotides read TGCAGGGGGAACACTGAAGCTTTCTTT. Translation gives CRGNTEAFF.

The rearrangement links TRBV5-6 to TRBJ1-1; D is perhaps TRBD1 (6 bases). The CDR3 is made up of 15 amino acids. CDR1 SGHDT and CDR2 YYEEEE come from the germline V gene. Trimming left V 4 bases short and J 1 base short, with 14 bases between. The CDR3 coding sequence is TGTGCCAGCAGCCCTTTGGACAGATCGAACACTGAAGCTTTCTTT. Its translation is CASSPLDRSNTEAFF.

To note about this clone: The identical CDR3 is also encoded by other nucleotide sequences in the sample. CDR3 in amino acids: CASGLNANTEAFF. The CDR3 DNA reads as TGTGCTAGTGGTTTGAACGCGAACACTGAAGCTTTCTTT. The V and J genes are TRBV12-5 and TRBJ1-1, with D hard to call. This CDR3 has 13 amino acids. The germline V and J ends were trimmed by 2 bases and 1 base, with 5 bases remaining between them. CDR1 is LGHNT and CDR2 is FRNRAP in the germline V gene. Complete variable domain (other parts from reference TRBV12-5 and TRBJ1-1): DARVTQTPRHKVTEMGQEVTMRCQPILGHNTVFWYRQTMMQGLELLAYFRNRAPLDDSGMPKDRFSAEMPDATLATLKIQPSEPRDSAVYFCASGLNANTEAFFGQGTRLTVV.

The chain recombines TRBV7-3 with TRBJ2-2; D tentatively fits TRBD1 or TRBD2 (5 bases each). V lost 5 bases and J 3 bases, leaving 19 bases between the germline ends. Germline-derived CDR1 and CDR2 are SGHTA and FQGTGA. The CDR3 extends over 17 amino acids. In nucleotides, the CDR3 is TGTGCCAGCAGCCCCTACTGGTCGTTGGGGGACACCGGGGAGCTGTTTTTT. This encodes CASSPYWSLGDTGELFF.

This clone was seen once. V and J are TRBV18 and TRBJ2-3; the match to TRBD2 covers 10 bases. With V trimmed by 6 bases and J by 2 bases, 8 bases remained unmatched. CDR3 size: 16 residues. Germline V CDR1 and CDR2: KGHSH, LQKENI. CDR3 sequence: CASSPAGGPSTDTQYF. DNA of the CDR3: TGTGCCAGCTCTCCAGCGGGAGGGCCTTCCACAGATACGCAGTATTTT.

This chain joins TRBV7-6 and TRBJ2-7, with TRBD2 matching over 8 bases. The V and J ends lost 4 bases and 5 bases, in that order; junction bases with no gene match: 10. Germline V gene data show CDR1 as SGHVS and CDR2 as FNYEAQ. This CDR3 has 15 residues. The CDR3 is CASSSGGGPGDEQYF. CDR3 sequence (DNA): TGTGCCAGCAGCTCAGGCGGGGGGCCCGGGGACGAGCAGTACTTC.

This chain joins TRBV2 and TRBJ2-7, with 8 positions matching TRBD1. The CDR3 spans 15 residues. J was trimmed by 0 bases and V by 5 bases; bases with no gene match: 6. The V gene's germline CDR1 is SNHLY and CDR2 FYNNEI. The CDR3 spells CASSIWTGSSYEQYF. In nucleotides, the CDR3 is TGTGCCAGCAGTATTTGGACAGGGAGCTCCTACGAGCAGTACTTC.

The chain recombines TRBV5-6 with TRBJ2-4, with TRBD2 matching 12 bases. The V gene end was trimmed by 5 bases and the J gene end by 3 bases; junction bases not matched to a gene: 9. Germline CDR1 SGHDT, CDR2 YYEEEE. The CDR3 consists of 17 residues. DNA of the CDR3: TGTGCCAGCAGGTCCGGGACTAGCGGGCCCAACAAAAACATTCAGTACTTC. Encoded protein: CASRSGTSGPNKNIQYF.

J is TRBJ1-1 and V is TRBV6-5; D is unclear. Looked up from germline, CDR1 is MNHEY and CDR2 is SVGAGI. The CDR3 is 14 residues long. Trimming took 6 bases from V and 1 from J, leaving 12 bases between them. CDR3 bases: TGTGCCAGCAGCCGACGGGAGCGGAACACTGAAGCTTTCTTT. Amino acids: CASSRRERNTEAFF.

This clone was seen a single time. The chain employs TRBV28 and TRBJ1-5; D uncertain. Germline values: CDR1 MDHEN, CDR2 SYDVKM. V was cut by 7 bases and J by 3 bases, with 13 bases left in between. This CDR3 region has 14 residues. Here the CDR3 DNA reads TGTGCCAGCACGGACCGAATTTACAATCAGCCCCAGCATTTT. It encodes CASTDRIYNQPQHF.

Regarding this clone: Other DNA sequences in the same sample also yield this CDR3. The V gene is TRBV9, the J gene TRBJ1-1; D not resolved. Germline CDR1 and CDR2: SGDLS and YYNGEE. The CDR3 loop spans 14 amino acids. Deletions cut 0 bases from V and 1 base from J, with 7 bases between. The CDR3 coding sequence is TGTGCCAGCAGCGTAGTTACGGGGAACACTGAAGCTTTCTTT. Translation gives CASSVVTGNTEAFF. The full variable domain, in which reference TRBV9 and TRBJ1-1 provide the parts outside the CDR3, is DSGVTQTPKHLITATGQRVTLRCSPRSGDLSVYWYQQSLDQGLQFLIQYYNGEERAKGNILERFSAQQFPDLHSELNLSSLELGDSALYFCASSVVTGNTEAFFGQGTRLTVV.

This sequence joins TRBV18 and TRBJ2-1, with 9 nucleotides matching TRBD2. V was pared by 3 bases and J by 0 bases, with 12 bases of the junction left unmatched. This CDR3 comprises 19 residues. Germline CDR1 reads KGHSH; CDR2 reads LQKENI. Here the CDR3 reads CASSPGSLAGRSSYNEQFF. The CDR3 DNA sequence: TGTGCCAGCTCACCTGGTAGTCTAGCGGGAAGGAGCTCCTACAATGAGCAGTTCTTC.

The V and J genes are TRBV5-4 and TRBJ1-1; TRBD1 agrees at 7 bases. CDR1 is SGHNT, CDR2 YYREEE, per germline (reference sequence). The CDR3 has 16 residues. The ends lost 4 bases at V and 5 bases at J; junction bases unmatched: 14. Here the CDR3 reads CASSPSLRQGGTEAFF. DNA of the CDR3: TGTGCCAGCAGCCCCTCCCTTCGACAGGGAGGAACTGAAGCTTTCTTT.

V and J are TRBV28 and TRBJ1-5; no definite D call. Trimming left V 3 bases short and J 3 bases short, with 6 bases between. The CDR3 sequence is 13 residues long. From germline, CDR1 is MDHEN and CDR2 SYDVKM. This CDR3 is CASSLANNQPQHF. The CDR3 nucleotides read TGTGCCAGCAGTTTGGCAAACAATCAGCCCCAGCATTTT. The whole variable domain, filled in from reference TRBV28 and TRBJ1-5, reads DVKVTQSSRYLVKRTGEKVFLECVQDMDHENMFWYRQDPGLGLRLIYFSYDVKMKEKGDIPEGYSVSREKKERFSLILESASTNQTSMYLCASSLANNQPQHFGDGTRLSIL.

The chain uses TRBV5-1 and TRBJ2-5; D remains ambiguous. Germline values: CDR1 SGHRS, CDR2 YFSETQ. The V and J ends lost 3 bases and 1 base respectively, with 10 bases between them. The CDR3 length is 14 residues. CDR3 bases: TGCGCCAGCAGCTGGAAGGGTATCCAAGAGACCCAGTACTTC. The encoded protein is CASSWKGIQETQYF.

This chain links TRBV18 with TRBJ2-5, with 10 bases fitting TRBD1. CDR3 length: 16 residues. With 2 bases clipped from V and 9 bases from J, the junction kept 12 bases outside the gene matches. CDR1 KGHSH and CDR2 LQKENI come from the germline V gene. The CDR3: CASSPKGTGDQVPQYF. CDR3 nucleotides: TGTGCCAGCTCACCAAAGGGGACAGGGGACCAGGTTCCCCAGTACTTC.

The rearrangement links TRBV28 to TRBJ2-1, with D uncertain. The germline V gene has CDR1 MDHEN and CDR2 SYDVKM. There are 15 residues in the CDR3. V gave up 6 bases and J gave up 0 bases, with 12 bases separating them. This chain's CDR3 is CASSPAQISYNEQFF. In nucleotides, the CDR3 is TGTGCCAGCAGCCCAGCCCAAATCTCCTACAATGAGCAGTTCTTC.

The V call is TRBV5-4, the J call TRBJ2-7; TRBD2 might be the D (5 bases). Germline CDR1 and CDR2: SGHNT and YYREEE (reference sequence). This CDR3 is built from 12 residues. The V end lost 4 bases, the J end lost 5 bases, and 10 bases lay between the germline ends. This CDR3 reads CASSPPGDEQYF. The CDR3 region has the DNA TGTGCCAGCAGCCCGCCCGGGGACGAGCAGTACTTC.

J is TRBJ2-2 and V is TRBV19; 9 bases are shared with TRBD2. CDR1 is LNHDA and CDR2 is SQIVND in the germline V gene (reference sequence). V shed 6 bases and J 1 base; nucleotides not matched to a gene: 9. The CDR3 is made up of 17 amino acids. CDR3: CASRLAGAAGNTGELFF. The CDR3 DNA reads as TGTGCCAGTAGGTTAGCGGGAGCAGCTGGGAACACCGGGGAGCTGTTTTTT.

This clone was observed a few times. CDR3 in amino acids: CAWSATASYGYTF. CDR3 sequence (DNA): TGTGCCTGGAGCGCTACAGCGAGCTATGGCTACACCTTC. The chain has TRBV30 and TRBJ1-2, with unresolved D. Germline-derived CDR1 and CDR2 are GTSNPN and SVGIG (reference sequence). V lost 3 bases and J lost 4, with 12 bases in between. This CDR3 has 13 amino acids.

In its sample, this clone was seen a few times. This chain uses TRBV10-3 with TRBJ2-2, with 8 bases fitting TRBD1. Germline trimming cut 6 bases from V and 1 base from J; bases unmatched to any gene: 4. The CDR3 has 15 residues. In germline, CDR1 is ENHRY, CDR2 SYGVKD. CDR3 region: CAIRAGTGNTGELFF. The CDR3 nucleotides read TGTGCCATCAGGGCCGGGACAGGGAACACCGGGGAGCTGTTTTTT.

This sequence joins TRBV5-1 and TRBJ2-3, with D perhaps matching TRBD2 (5 bases). V shed 4 bases and J shed 0 bases, with 15 bases lying between them. The CDR3 length is 16 residues. Germline values: CDR1 SGHRS, CDR2 YFSETQ. CDR3 loop: CASSPPISGSTDTQYF. The CDR3 DNA reads TGCGCCAGCAGCCCACCAATAAGCGGCAGCACAGATACGCAGTATTTT.

This rearrangement joins TRBV2 to TRBJ1-2; TRBD1 matches at 8 bases. Germline trimming cut 3 bases from V and 3 bases from J; bases unmatched to any gene: 3. CDR3 length: 14 amino acids. Germline V gene sequence: CDR1 SNHLY, CDR2 FYNNEI. The CDR3 coding sequence is TGTGCCAGCAGTGATCAGGGGGCGGACTATGGCTACACCTTC. Protein sequence: CASSDQGADYGYTF.